These 5 T cell receptor beta chains came from one sample sequenced in a study of regulatory T cells in long-lasting Graves disease. Arm-PCR of CDR3 regions and iRepertoire HTBI primers were the basis on which TCR beta libraries were built. Via MiXCR, TCRdb re-called the multiplex PCR reads, giving one row per CDR3 protein. This table has 500,000 or so distinct CDR3 sequences, roughly 15% appearing once. Described time point: newly diagnosed GD, antithyroid drugs for less than 3 months. Preparation of the TCR library used RNA extracted from PBMCs. The data were also submitted as part of a second study, on T cells in Graves' hyperthyroidism and ophthalmopathy.

The material sequenced was peripheral blood mononuclear cells (PBMCs), taken at new diagnosis, from a patient treated with antithyroid drugs. The receptor set was obtained from a woman between 50 and 59 years old with Graves disease.

This clonotype was seen only a few times. V gene TRBV6-1 combines with J gene TRBJ2-7, with a possible D match to TRBD1 (6 bases). V was cut by 6 bases and J by 5 bases, with 17 bases left in between. In germline, CDR1 is MNHNS, CDR2 SASEGT. This CDR3 has 14 residues. In DNA form, the CDR3 reads TGTGCCAGCAGACTACTCGACAGGACTGACGAGCAGTACTTC. This sequence encodes CASRLLDRTDEQYF.

This clonotype was picked up many times. The chain joins TRBV12-3 or TRBV12-4 to TRBJ2-7; 9 nucleotides line up with TRBD2. Unmatched junction bases numbered 9, after V lost 0 bases and J lost 6 bases. This CDR3 is 16 amino acids long. In DNA form, the CDR3 reads TGTGCCAGCAGTTTAGCGGTACAGCGGGGGGCCCGCGAGCAGTACTTC. As protein: CASSLAVQRGAREQYF.

This clonotype was counted between two and nine times. The chain combines TRBV7-2 with TRBJ2-5, with a weak D call TRBD2 (5 bases). This CDR3 spans 14 amino acids. V was trimmed by 11 bases and J by 5 bases, leaving 21 bases between them. Germline values: CDR1 SGHTA, CDR2 FQGNSA. The CDR3 region has the DNA TGTGCCGCACAAGCCCCGGGGTTCGATGAGACCCAGTACTTC. This sequence encodes CAAQAPGFDETQYF. The full variable domain, completed using reference TRBV7-2 and TRBJ2-5, is GAGVSQSPSNKVTEKGKDVELRCDPISGHTALYWYRQSLGQGLEFLIYFQGNSAPDKSGLPSDRFSAERTGGSVSTLTIQRTQQEDSAVYLCAAQAPGFDETQYFGPGTRLLVL.

This clonotype has ten or more counts. This sequence joins TRBV3-1 and TRBJ2-1, with 8 bases identical to TRBD2. CDR1 and CDR2 (germline): LGHDT, YNNKEL (reference sequence). The CDR3 has 15 amino acids. The trim removed 4 bases at V and 4 bases at J, leaving 6 bases unmatched. The CDR3 DNA reads TGTGCCAGCAGCCTGCTGGGACTAGGGTACAATGAGCAGTTCTTC. This translates into CASSLLGLGYNEQFF.

This clonotype was counted many times. V is TRBV7-8 and J is TRBJ2-2; D is unresolved. The germline CDR1 and CDR2 sequences are SGHVS and FQNEAQ. The CDR3 length is 16 residues. V dropped 1 base and J dropped 4 bases, with 13 bases sitting between them. The CDR3 region has the DNA TGTGCCAGCAGCTTAGTCCAGGACCACCTCACCGGGGAGCTGTTTTTT. It translates to CASSLVQDHLTGELFF. Together with reference TRBV7-8 and TRBJ2-2, the CDR3 gives the full variable domain: GAGVSQSPRYKVAKRGQDVALRCDPISGHVSLFWYQQALGQGPEFLTYFQNEAQLDKSGLPSDRFFAERPEGSVSTLKIQRTQQEDSAVYLCASSLVQDHLTGELFFGEGSRLTVL.